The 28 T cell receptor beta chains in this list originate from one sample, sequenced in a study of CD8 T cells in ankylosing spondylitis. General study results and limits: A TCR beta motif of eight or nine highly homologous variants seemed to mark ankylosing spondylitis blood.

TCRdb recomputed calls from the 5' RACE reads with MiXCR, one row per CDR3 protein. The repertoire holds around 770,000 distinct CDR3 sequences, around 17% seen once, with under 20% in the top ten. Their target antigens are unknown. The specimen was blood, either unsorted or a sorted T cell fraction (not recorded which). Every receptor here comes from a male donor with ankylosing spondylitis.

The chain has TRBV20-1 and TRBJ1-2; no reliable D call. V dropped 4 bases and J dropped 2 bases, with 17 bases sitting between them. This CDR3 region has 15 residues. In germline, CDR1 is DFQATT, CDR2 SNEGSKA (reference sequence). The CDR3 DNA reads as TGCAGTGCTAAGCAGAAGGGCAGCCTCAACTATGGCTACACCTTC. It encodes CSAKQKGSLNYGYTF.

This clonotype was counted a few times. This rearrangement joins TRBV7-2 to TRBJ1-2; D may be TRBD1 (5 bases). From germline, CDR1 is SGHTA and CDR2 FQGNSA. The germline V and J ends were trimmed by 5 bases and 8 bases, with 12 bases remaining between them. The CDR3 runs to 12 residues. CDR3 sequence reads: CASSRGGPGYTF. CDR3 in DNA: TGTGCCAGCAGCAGGGGAGGCCCCGGCTACACCTTC.

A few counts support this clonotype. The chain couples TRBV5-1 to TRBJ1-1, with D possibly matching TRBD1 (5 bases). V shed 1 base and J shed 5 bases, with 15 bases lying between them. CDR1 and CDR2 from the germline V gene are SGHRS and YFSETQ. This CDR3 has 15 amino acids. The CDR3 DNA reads TGCGCCAGCAGCTTGATCCCGGACATGAGGACTGAAGCTTTCTTT. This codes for CASSLIPDMRTEAFF.

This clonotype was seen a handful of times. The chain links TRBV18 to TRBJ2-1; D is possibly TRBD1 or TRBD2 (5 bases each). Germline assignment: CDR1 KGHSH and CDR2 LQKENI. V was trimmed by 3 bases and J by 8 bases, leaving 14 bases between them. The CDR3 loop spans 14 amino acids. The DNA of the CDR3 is TGTGCCAGCTCACCTTGGGGACCTTCGGATGAGCAGTTCTTC. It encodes CASSPWGPSDEQFF. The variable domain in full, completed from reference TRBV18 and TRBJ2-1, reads NAGVMQNPRHLVRRRGQEARLRCSPMKGHSHVYWYRQLPEEGLKFMVYLQKENIIDESGMPKERFSAEFPKEGPSILRIQQVVRGDSAAYFCASSPWGPSDEQFFGPGTRLTVL.

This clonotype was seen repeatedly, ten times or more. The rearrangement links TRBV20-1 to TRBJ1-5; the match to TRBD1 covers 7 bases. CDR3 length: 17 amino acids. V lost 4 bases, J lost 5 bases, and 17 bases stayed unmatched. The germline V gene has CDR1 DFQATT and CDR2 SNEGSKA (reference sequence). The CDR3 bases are TGCAGTGCTAAGAGTTACCGAACGACAGGGAAGGATCAGCCCCAGCATTTT. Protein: CSAKSYRTTGKDQPQHF.

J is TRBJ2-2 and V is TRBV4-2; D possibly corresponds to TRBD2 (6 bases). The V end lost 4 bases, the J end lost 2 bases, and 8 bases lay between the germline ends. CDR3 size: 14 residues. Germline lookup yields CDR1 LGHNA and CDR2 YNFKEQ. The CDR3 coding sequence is TGTGCCAGCAGCCCCACTAGCAACACCGGGGAGCTGTTTTTT. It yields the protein CASSPTSNTGELFF.

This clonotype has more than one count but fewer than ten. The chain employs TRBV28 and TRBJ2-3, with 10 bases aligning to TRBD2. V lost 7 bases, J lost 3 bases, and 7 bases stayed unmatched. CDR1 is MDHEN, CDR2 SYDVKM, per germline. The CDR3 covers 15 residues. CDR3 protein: CASNLAGERTDTQYF. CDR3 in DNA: TGTGCCAGCAACCTAGCGGGAGAGAGGACAGATACGCAGTATTTT.

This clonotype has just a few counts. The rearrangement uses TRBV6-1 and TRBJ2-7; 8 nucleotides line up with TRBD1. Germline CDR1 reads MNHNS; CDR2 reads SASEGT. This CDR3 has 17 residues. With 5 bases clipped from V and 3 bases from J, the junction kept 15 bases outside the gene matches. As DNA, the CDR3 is TGTGCCAGCAGTCGCCAGGGGGCTGGAGGAGGCTTCTACGAGCAGTACTTC. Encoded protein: CASSRQGAGGGFYEQYF.

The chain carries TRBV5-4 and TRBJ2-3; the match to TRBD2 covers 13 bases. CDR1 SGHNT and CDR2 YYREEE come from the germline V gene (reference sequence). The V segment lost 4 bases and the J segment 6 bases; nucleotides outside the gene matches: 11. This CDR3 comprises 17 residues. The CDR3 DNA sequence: TGTGCCAGCAGCACACCGGGACTAGCGGGGCCTGGGGATACGCAGTATTTT. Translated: CASSTPGLAGPGDTQYF.

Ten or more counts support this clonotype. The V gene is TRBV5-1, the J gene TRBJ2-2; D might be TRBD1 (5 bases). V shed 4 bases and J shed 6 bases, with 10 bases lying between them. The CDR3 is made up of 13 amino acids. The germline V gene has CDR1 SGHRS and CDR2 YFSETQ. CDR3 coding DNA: TGCGCCAGCAGCCTGCAGGGATCCGGGGAGCTGTTTTTT. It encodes CASSLQGSGELFF. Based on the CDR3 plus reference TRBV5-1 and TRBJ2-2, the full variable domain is KAGVTQTPRYLIKTRGQQVTLSCSPISGHRSVSWYQQTPGQGLQFLFEYFSETQRNKGNFPGRFSGRQFSNSRSEMNVSTLELGDSALYLCASSLQGSGELFFGEGSRLTVL.

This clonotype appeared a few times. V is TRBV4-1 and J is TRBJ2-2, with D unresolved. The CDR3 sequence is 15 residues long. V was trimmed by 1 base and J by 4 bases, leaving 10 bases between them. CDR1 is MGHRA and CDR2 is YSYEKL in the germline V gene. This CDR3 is CASSQVNARTGELFF. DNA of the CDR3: TGCGCCAGCAGCCAAGTTAATGCACGCACCGGGGAGCTGTTTTTT.

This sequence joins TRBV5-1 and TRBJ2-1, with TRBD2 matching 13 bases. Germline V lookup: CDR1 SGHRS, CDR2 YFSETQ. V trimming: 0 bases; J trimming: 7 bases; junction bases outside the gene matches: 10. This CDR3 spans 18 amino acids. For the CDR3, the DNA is TGCGCCAGCAGCTTGGCCGGACTAGCGGGAGCGGGGGGAAATGAGCAGTTCTTC. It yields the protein CASSLAGLAGAGGNEQFF.

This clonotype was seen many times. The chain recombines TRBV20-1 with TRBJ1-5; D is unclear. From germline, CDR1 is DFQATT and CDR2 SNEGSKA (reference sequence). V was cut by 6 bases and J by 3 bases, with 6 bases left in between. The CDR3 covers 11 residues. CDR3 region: CSASDNQPQHF. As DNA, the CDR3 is TGCAGTGCCAGCGACAATCAGCCCCAGCATTTT.

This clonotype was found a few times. In DNA, the CDR3 is TGTGCCAGCAGCTCTGGGAGTCGGGGGCCCAACACTGAAGCTTTCTTT. Encoded protein: CASSSGSRGPNTEAFF. This chain joins TRBV5-4 and TRBJ1-1, with D possibly being TRBD1 (6 bases). This CDR3 is 16 amino acids long. CDR1 and CDR2 (germline): SGHNT, YYREEE (reference sequence). Trimming removed 3 bases at V and 2 bases at J, with 17 bases between.

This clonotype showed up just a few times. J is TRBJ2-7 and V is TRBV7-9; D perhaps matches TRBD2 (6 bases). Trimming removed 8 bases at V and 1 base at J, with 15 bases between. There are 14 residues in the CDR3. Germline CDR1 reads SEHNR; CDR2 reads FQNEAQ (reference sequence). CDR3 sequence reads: CASVVGSGSYEQYF. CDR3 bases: TGTGCCAGCGTTGTCGGGAGCGGTTCCTACGAGCAGTACTTC.

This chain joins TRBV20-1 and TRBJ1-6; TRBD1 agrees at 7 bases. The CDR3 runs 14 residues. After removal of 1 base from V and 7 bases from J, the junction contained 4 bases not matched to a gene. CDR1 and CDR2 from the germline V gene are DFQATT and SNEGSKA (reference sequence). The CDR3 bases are TGCAGTGCTAGAGTAGGGACAGAGAATTCACCCCTCCACTTT. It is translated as CSARVGTENSPLHF.

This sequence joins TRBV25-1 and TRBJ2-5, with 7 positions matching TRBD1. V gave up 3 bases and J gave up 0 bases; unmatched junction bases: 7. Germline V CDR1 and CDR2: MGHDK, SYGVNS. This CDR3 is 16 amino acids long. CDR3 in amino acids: CASSDGDRLYQETQYF. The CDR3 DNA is TGTGCCAGCAGTGACGGGGACAGACTTTACCAAGAGACCCAGTACTTC.

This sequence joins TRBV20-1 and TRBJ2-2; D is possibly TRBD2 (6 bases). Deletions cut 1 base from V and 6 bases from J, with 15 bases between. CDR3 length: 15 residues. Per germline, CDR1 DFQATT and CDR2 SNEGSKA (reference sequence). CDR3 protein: CSARGLLASAGELFF. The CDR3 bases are TGCAGTGCTAGAGGCTTACTAGCTAGCGCCGGGGAGCTGTTTTTT.

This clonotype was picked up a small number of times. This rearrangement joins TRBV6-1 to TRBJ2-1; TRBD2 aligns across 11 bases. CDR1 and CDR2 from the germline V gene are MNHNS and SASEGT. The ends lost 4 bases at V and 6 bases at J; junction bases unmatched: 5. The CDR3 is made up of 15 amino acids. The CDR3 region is CASSALAGVSNEQFF. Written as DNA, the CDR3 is TGTGCCAGCAGTGCACTAGCGGGAGTTAGCAATGAGCAGTTCTTC.

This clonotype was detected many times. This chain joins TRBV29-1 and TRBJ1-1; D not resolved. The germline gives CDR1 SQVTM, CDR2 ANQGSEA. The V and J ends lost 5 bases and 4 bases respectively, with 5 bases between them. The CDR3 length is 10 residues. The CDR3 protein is CSVSSTEAFF. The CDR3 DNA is TGCAGCGTTTCGAGCACTGAAGCTTTCTTT. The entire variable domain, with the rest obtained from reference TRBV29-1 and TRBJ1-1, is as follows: SAVISQKPSRDICQRGTSLTIQCQVDSQVTMMFWYRQQPGQSLTLIATANQGSEATYESGFVIDKFPISRPNLTFSTLTVSNMSPEDSSIYLCSVSSTEAFFGQGTRLTVV.

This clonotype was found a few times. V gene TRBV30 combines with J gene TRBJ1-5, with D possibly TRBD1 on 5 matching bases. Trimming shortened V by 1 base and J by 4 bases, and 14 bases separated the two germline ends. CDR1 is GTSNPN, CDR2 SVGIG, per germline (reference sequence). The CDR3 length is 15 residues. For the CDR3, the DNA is TGTGCCTGGAGTGCCCGGGGGTCTTGGAATCAGCCCCAGCATTTT. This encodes CAWSARGSWNQPQHF.

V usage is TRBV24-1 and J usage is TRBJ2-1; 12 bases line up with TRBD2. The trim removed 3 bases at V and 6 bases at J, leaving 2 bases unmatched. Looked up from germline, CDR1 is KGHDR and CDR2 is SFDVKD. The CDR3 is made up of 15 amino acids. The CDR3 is CATSDETSGSNEQFF. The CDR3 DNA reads TGTGCCACCAGTGATGAGACTAGCGGGAGCAATGAGCAGTTCTTC.

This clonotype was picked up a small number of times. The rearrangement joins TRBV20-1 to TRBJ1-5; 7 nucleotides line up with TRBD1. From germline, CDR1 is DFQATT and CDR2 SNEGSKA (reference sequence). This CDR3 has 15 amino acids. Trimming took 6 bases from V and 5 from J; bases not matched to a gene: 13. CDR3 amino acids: CSAGTGVPGHQPQHF. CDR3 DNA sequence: TGCAGTGCGGGAACAGGGGTACCCGGCCATCAGCCCCAGCATTTT.

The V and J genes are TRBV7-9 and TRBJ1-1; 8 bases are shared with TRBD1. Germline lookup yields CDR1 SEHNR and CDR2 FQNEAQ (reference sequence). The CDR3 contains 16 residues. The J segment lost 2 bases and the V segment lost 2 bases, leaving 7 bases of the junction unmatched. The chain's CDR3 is CASSLRGQGKNTEAFF. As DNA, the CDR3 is TGTGCCAGCAGCTTACGTGGACAGGGCAAAAACACTGAAGCTTTCTTT. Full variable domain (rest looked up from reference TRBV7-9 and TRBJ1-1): DTGVSQNPRHKITKRGQNVTFRCDPISEHNRLYWYRQTLGQGPEFLTYFQNEAQLEKSRLLSDRFSAERPKGSFSTLEIQRTEQGDSAMYLCASSLRGQGKNTEAFFGQGTRLTVV.

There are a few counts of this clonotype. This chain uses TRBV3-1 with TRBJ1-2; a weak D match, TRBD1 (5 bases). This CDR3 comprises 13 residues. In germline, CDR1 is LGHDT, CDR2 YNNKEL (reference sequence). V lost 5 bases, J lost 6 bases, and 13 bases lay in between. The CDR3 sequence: CASSAQALDGYTF. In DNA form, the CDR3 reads TGTGCCAGCAGCGCACAGGCGCTGGATGGCTACACCTTC.

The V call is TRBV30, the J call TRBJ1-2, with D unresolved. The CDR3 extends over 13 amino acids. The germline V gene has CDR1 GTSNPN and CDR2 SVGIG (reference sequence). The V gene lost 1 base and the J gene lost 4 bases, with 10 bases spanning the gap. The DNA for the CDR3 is TGTGCCTGGAGTGCGCCGGAGCGCTATGGCTACACCTTC. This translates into CAWSAPERYGYTF. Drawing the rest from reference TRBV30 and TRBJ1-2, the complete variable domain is SQTIHQWPATLVQPVGSPLSLECTVEGTSNPNLYWYRQAAGRGLQLLFYSVGIGQISSEVPQNLSASRPQDRQFILSSKKLLLSDSGFYLCAWSAPERYGYTFGSGTRLTVV.

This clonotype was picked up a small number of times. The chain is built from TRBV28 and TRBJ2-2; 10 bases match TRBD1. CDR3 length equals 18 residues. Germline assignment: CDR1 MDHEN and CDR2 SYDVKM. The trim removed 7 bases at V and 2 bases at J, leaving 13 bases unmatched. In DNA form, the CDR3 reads TGTGCCAGCATCTCATCCCTGGGGACAGGGGCCAACACCGGGGAGCTGTTTTTT. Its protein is CASISSLGTGANTGELFF.

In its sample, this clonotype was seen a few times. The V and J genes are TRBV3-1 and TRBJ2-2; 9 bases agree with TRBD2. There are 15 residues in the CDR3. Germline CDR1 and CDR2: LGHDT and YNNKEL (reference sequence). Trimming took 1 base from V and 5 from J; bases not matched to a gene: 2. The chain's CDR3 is CASSQASGKTGELFF. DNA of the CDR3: TGTGCCAGCAGCCAAGCTAGCGGGAAGACCGGGGAGCTGTTTTTT.